This is a list of T cell receptor beta chains from one sample in a study of human T cells and chemical hapten exposure. In TCRdb, the RACE reads were re-called with MiXCR into one record per CDR3 protein. The sample holds 60,000 or so distinct CDR3 sequences, roughly 9.8% seen once. Sequences were derived from whole blood, sampled in connection with sensitization to the hapten diphenylcyclopropenone (DPC). These receptors were taken from a man aged 35 to 55 with alopecia areata. Some clones in this sample may be carry-over from other donors' samples. Both conserved end residues are part of each CDR3. Fields, in order: V gene, J gene, CDR3 length, CDR3 protein.

V gene: TRBV9; J gene: TRBJ1-5; CDR3 length: 15; CDR3 protein: CASSRGGDSNQPQHF
V gene: TRBV24-1; J gene: TRBJ2-1; CDR3 length: 15; CDR3 protein: CATSDRRGQYNEQFF
V gene: TRBV6-5; J gene: TRBJ2-2; CDR3 length: 15; CDR3 protein: CASSYTGQYSGELFF
V gene: TRBV29-1; J gene: TRBJ2-1; CDR3 length: 12; CDR3 protein: CSVMTSVNEQFF
V gene: TRBV12-3/TRBV12-4; J gene: TRBJ2-1; CDR3 length: 16; CDR3 protein: CASSLFRQGGYNEQFF
V gene: TRBV2; J gene: TRBJ2-7; CDR3 length: 14; CDR3 protein: CASKLRLISYEQYF
V gene: TRBV12-3/TRBV12-4; J gene: TRBJ2-2; CDR3 length: 16; CDR3 protein: CASSPGQPTGTGELFF
V gene: TRBV10-2; J gene: TRBJ1-5; CDR3 length: 15; CDR3 protein: CASSDDRSYNQPQHF
V gene: TRBV5-1; J gene: TRBJ2-2; CDR3 length: 17; CDR3 protein: CASSSASGTGHTGELFF
V gene: TRBV19; J gene: TRBJ2-3; CDR3 length: 17; CDR3 protein: CATHRETSGRSTDTQYF
V gene: TRBV28; J gene: TRBJ1-2; CDR3 length: 12; CDR3 protein: CASSWGNYGYTF
V gene: TRBV6-4; J gene: TRBJ2-3; CDR3 length: 17; CDR3 protein: CASSDTTSGSGTDTQYF
V gene: TRBV20-1; J gene: TRBJ2-1; CDR3 length: 18; CDR3 protein: CSARGHRGRSGTYNEQFF
V gene: TRBV5-1; J gene: TRBJ2-1; CDR3 length: 14; CDR3 protein: CASRKTSAYNEQFF
V gene: TRBV2; J gene: TRBJ2-7; CDR3 length: 13; CDR3 protein: CASSVPRAYEQYF
V gene: TRBV18; J gene: TRBJ1-2; CDR3 length: 14; CDR3 protein: CASSPGAKIYGYTF
V gene: TRBV7-9; J gene: TRBJ2-1; CDR3 length: 15; CDR3 protein: CASSPRVVSYNEQFF
V gene: TRBV15; J gene: TRBJ2-5; CDR3 length: 14; CDR3 protein: CATSTLAGAETQYF
V gene: TRBV6-7; J gene: TRBJ2-4; CDR3 length: 11; CDR3 protein: CASSTGTHRCF
V gene: TRBV11-2; J gene: TRBJ2-1; CDR3 length: 15; CDR3 protein: CASSYRDRLYNEQFF
V gene: TRBV2; J gene: TRBJ1-5; CDR3 length: 15; CDR3 protein: CASKEGLGSNQPQHF
V gene: TRBV6-5; J gene: TRBJ1-3; CDR3 length: 14; CDR3 protein: CASRHGSSGNTIYF